The 3 T cell receptor beta chains below come from one sample, sequenced in a study of neurological immune-mediated disorders. MiXCR, run by TCRdb on the 5' RACE reads, gives a single entry per CDR3 protein. The repertoire holds tens of thousands of distinct CDR3 sequences, with roughly 4.4% as singletons. Sequencing input: PBMCs. The receptors stem from a woman in her fifties or sixties with multiple sclerosis.

This clonotype was recorded at least ten times. The V call is TRBV7-9, the J call TRBJ2-4; D is uncertain. CDR1 SEHNR and CDR2 FQNEAQ come from the germline V gene (reference sequence). With 3 bases removed from V and 2 bases from J, the gap between germline ends came to 8 bases. This CDR3 is 14 amino acids long. The CDR3 region has the DNA TGTGCCAGCAGCTTGCAGGAATCCAAAAACATTCAGTACTTC. It encodes CASSLQESKNIQYF.

The J gene is TRBJ1-2, the V gene TRBV7-2; D remains unclear. The germline gives CDR1 SGHTA, CDR2 FQGNSA. V was clipped by 0 bases and J by 4 bases, with 9 bases between them. The CDR3 runs to 14 residues. The CDR3 DNA reads as TGTGCCAGCAGCTTAGCGATGGGTGTCTATGGCTACACCTTC. It translates to CASSLAMGVYGYTF.

This clonotype came up many times. The chain couples TRBV5-1 to TRBJ1-2; TRBD1 aligns across 7 bases. V lost 4 bases, J lost 7 bases, and 7 bases stayed unmatched. Germline CDR1 and CDR2: SGHRS and YFSETQ. The CDR3 contains 13 residues. CDR3 DNA: TGCGCCAGCAGCCAGACGACAGGGTCTGGCTACACCTTC. Amino acid sequence: CASSQTTGSGYTF.